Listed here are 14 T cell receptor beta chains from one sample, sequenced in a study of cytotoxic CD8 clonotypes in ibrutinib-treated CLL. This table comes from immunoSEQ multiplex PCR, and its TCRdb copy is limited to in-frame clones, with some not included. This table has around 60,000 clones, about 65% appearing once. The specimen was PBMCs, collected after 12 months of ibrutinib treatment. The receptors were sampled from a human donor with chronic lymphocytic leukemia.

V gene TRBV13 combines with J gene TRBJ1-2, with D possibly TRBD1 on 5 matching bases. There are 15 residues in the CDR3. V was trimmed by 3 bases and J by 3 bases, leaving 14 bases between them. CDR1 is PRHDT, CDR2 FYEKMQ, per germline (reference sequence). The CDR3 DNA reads TGTGCCAGCAGCTTGGGGCGAGGATGGGACTATGGCTACACCTTC. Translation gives CASSLGRGWDYGYTF.

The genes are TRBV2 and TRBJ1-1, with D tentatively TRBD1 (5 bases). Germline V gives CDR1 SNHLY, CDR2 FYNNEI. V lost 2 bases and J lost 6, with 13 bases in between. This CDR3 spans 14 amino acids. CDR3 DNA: TGTGCCAGCAGTGAATCAGGGCCGAATCCTGAAGCTTTCTTT. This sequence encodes CASSESGPNPEAFF. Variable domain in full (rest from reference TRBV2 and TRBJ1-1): EPEVTQTPSHQVTQMGQEVILRCVPISNHLYFYWYRQILGQKVEFLVSFYNNEISEKSEIFDDQFSVERPDGSNFTLKIRSTKLEDSAMYFCASSESGPNPEAFFGQGTRLTVV.

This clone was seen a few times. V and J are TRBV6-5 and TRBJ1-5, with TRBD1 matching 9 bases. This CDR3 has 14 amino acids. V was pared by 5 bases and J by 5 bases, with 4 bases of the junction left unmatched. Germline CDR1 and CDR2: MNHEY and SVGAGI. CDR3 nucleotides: TGTGCCAGCAGTCGCGACAGGGGGTATCAGCCCCAGCATTTT. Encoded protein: CASSRDRGYQPQHF.

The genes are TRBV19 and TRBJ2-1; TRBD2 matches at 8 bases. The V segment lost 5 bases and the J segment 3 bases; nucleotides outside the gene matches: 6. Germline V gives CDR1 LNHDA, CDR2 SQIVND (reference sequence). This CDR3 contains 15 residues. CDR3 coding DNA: TGTGCCAGTAGTCATAATAGCGGGATCTACAATGAGCAGTTCTTC. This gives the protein CASSHNSGIYNEQFF.

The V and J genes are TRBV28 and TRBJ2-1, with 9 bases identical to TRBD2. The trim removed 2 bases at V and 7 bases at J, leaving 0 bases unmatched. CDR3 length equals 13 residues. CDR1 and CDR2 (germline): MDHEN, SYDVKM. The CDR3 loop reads CASSLTSGNEQFF. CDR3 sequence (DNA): TGTGCCAGCAGTTTAACTAGCGGGAATGAGCAGTTCTTC.

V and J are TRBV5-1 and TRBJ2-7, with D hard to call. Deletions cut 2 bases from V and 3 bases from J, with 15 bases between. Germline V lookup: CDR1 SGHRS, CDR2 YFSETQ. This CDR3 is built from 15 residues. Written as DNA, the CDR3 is TGCGCCAGCAGCTTTGGCAGCCAAATGATCTACGAGCAGTACTTC. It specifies CASSFGSQMIYEQYF.

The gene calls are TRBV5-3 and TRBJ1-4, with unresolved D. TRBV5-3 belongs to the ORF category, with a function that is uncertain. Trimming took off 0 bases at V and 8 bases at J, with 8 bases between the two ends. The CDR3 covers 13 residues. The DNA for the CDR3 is TGTGCCAGAAGCTTGGAGGAAGGAGAAAAACTGTTTTTT. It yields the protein CARSLEEGEKLFF.

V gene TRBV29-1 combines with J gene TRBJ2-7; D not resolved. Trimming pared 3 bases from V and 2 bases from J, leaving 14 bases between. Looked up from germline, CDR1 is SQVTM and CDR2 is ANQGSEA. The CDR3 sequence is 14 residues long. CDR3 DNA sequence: TGCAGCGTTGATATCGGCCGAGGACCCTACGAGCAGTACTTC. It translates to CSVDIGRGPYEQYF.

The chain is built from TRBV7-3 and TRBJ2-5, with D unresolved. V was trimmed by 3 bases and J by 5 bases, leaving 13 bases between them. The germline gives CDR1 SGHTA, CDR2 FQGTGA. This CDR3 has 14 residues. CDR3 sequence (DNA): TGTGCCAGCAGCTTTCGTCTGGGTTCGGAGACCCAGTACTTC. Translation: CASSFRLGSETQYF.

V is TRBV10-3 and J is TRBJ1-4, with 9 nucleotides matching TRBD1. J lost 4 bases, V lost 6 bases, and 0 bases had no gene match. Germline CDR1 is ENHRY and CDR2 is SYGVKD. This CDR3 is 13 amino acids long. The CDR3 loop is CAIRGQGNEKLFF. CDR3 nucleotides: TGTGCCATCAGGGGACAGGGTAATGAAAAACTGTTTTTT.

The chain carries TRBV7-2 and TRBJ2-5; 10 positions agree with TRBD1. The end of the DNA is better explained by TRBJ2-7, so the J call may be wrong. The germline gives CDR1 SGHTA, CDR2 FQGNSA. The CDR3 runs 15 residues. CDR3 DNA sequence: TGTGCCAGCAGCGGAGACAGGGGGCAAACCTACGAGCAGTACTTC. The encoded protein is CASSGDRGQTYEQYF.

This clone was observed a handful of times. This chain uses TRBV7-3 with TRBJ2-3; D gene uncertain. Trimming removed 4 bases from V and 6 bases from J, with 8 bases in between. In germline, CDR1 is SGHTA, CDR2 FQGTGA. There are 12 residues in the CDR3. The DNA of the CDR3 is TGTGCCAGCAGCTATCCCGGGGATACGCAGTATTTT. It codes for CASSYPGDTQYF.

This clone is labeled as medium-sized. The CDR3 region is CASSLFGGLETQYF. As DNA, the CDR3 is TGTGCCAGCAGCTTATTTGGGGGGCTAGAGACCCAGTACTTC. The gene calls are TRBV7-3 and TRBJ2-5, with D perhaps assigned TRBD1 or TRBD2 (6 bases each). The V and J ends lost 2 bases and 4 bases respectively, with 11 bases between them. Germline V CDR1 and CDR2: SGHTA, FQGTGA. The CDR3 sequence is 14 residues long.

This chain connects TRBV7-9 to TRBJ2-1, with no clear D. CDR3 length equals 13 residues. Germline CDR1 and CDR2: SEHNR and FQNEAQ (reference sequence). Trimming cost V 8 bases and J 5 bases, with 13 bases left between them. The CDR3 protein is CASCPPGHNEQFF. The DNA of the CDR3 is TGTGCCAGCTGCCCTCCGGGTCACAATGAGCAGTTCTTC.